This T cell receptor beta chain was obtained from a study of regulatory T cells in long-lasting Graves disease (dated by TCRdb to the early 2020s). The study in broad terms: Patients with newly diagnosed Graves' disease had been on antithyroid drugs for under 3 months. Patients with persistent Graves' disease were compared with patients with newly diagnosed Graves' disease using TCR sequencing and RNA sequencing of peripheral blood. The study was registered as a clinical trial and conducted in China. A total of around 33 samples underwent TCR sequencing, from roughly 13 patients with persistent Graves' disease and roughly 20 patients with newly diagnosed Graves' disease. Results the study describes overall, beyond this receptor: Sequencing and analysis were restricted to the TCR beta chain. Persistent disease showed preferential use of TRBV28, TRBJ1-2 and TRBJ2-5, whereas newly diagnosed disease favored TRBV20-1 and TRBJ2-1. A larger number of public clonotypes was shared among persistent patients (approximately 2,600) than among newly diagnosed patients (roughly 1,000). The authors noted that the small sample size was a limitation that may lower accuracy. Only peripheral blood was studied, because thyroid tissue, the primary lesion, was inaccessible. Lower TCR Shannon entropy and fewer highly expanded clones were observed in persistent Graves' disease patients than in newly diagnosed patients, which suggested clonal expansion.

On this clonotype: No cognate antigen has been identified for it. It has no much larger one-base neighbor in the sample; base qualities were not kept.

V is shortened by 0 bases, J by 2 bases, and the region joining them spans 8 bases. Looking up the germline V gene yields CDR1 SGHTA and CDR2 FQGNSA. The cysteine opens and the phenylalanine closes a CDR3 of 15 amino acids. Of all the DNA, just the CDR3 is kept, 45 bases in frame from base 1. Explained via the paper, the time point label denotes: newly diagnosed GD, antithyroid drugs for less than 3 months. RNA was extracted from PBMCs in TRIzol for both TCR sequencing and RNA sequencing. The diagnosis of Graves' disease followed American Thyroid Association guidelines. Patients for the study were recruited at an endocrinology department in Xi'an, China. Each patient gave around 9.2 milliliters of peripheral blood, collected in an EDTA anticoagulant tube. Ficoll Paque Plus density gradient separation was used to isolate PBMCs, and no further T cell sorting was performed. An Agilent 2100 Bioanalyzer and agarose gel were used to check RNA quality, and a NanoDrop 2000 was used to measure RNA concentration.

Library method: multiplex PCR. The data were produced on an Illumina HiSeq 4000. TCR beta libraries were built with iRepertoire HTBI primers and Arm-PCR amplification of CDR3 regions. PCR products were gel purified before sequencing. The paper's processing steps were these. Gene usage analysis of CDR3 amino acid clonotypes relied on the roughly 60 TRBV and over 13 TRBJ segments identified across samples. COPE and FqMerger were used to merge the filtered high-quality paired reads into contigs. Contigs were aligned with BLAST to IMGT TRBV, TRBD and TRBJ reference genes, and CDR3 was defined per IMGT. Any clonotype with a frequency above 0.1% was counted as a highly expanded clone. Shannon entropy was used to measure repertoire diversity, and the Gini coefficient was used to measure V-J evenness. A clonotype was considered public if more than one individual shared it. The public sequencing data were trimmed at Q25 with fastp and processed into clonotypes with MiXCR by TCRdb, which kept only in-frame beta chains. One record per CDR3 amino acid sequence lists the most common genes and DNA. Clone size and V and J calls follow TCRdb, not the original study. This sample comprises roughly 560,000 distinct CDR3 sequences, about 16% of them detected only once. The ten largest clones take up about 25% of the sample.

These sequences were also reported in another study, on T cells in Graves' hyperthyroidism and ophthalmopathy. As that second study puts it: Stable Graves' hyperthyroidism was defined as no progression to ophthalmopathy during 18 months of follow-up. Hyperthyroidism patients were newly diagnosed, had a disease duration of under 2 months, and were aged 18 to 65 years. Patients with uncontrolled infections, other autoimmune diseases, pregnancy or lactation were excluded. Diagnoses were established on the basis of clinical symptoms, serum thyroxine and TRAb, thyroid ultrasound, and orbital computed tomography. For the first round of RT-PCR on the TCR CDR3, the HTBI primer set was used together with the Qiagen OneStep RT-PCR kit. Most expanded thyroid clonotypes (frequency above 0.001) were also detected in blood, a finding suggesting that blood repertoires may reflect thyroid immune responses. Ophthalmopathy was separated from stable hyperthyroidism by a 13 V-J signature model, with 85% to 90% sensitivity and 81% to 82% specificity obtained in cross-validation and 80%/75% obtained in testing. In validation, progression to ophthalmopathy was predicted by the model with 70.59% sensitivity and 72% to 85% specificity, a median of roughly 6.4 months before onset. TCR V-J signatures able to tell the groups apart were searched for in a discovery cohort of more than 90 patients, of whom around 43 had Graves' ophthalmopathy and more than 55 had stable Graves' hyperthyroidism. Whether ophthalmopathy could be predicted prospectively was tested in an independent validation cohort made up of under 20 hyperthyroidism patients plus 17 patients who later progressed to ophthalmopathy. The 75 to 100 discovery patients were randomly split 7:3 into training and test sets. In addition, the study compared T-cell repertoires in thyroid tissue and in blood from 6 or 7 Graves' hyperthyroidism patients. After blood sampling, hyperthyroidism patients were treated with methimazole at a starting dose of 30 mg daily, and ophthalmopathy patients were treated with high-dose intravenous methylprednisolone. Libraries were constructed in a second round of multiplex PCR, after which size selection and purification were performed. Libraries were sequenced paired-end with 100 bp reads on an Illumina HiSeq2000. SOAPnuke was used to process the raw data, removing reads that contained adapters or uncalled bases, had a mean Phred below 15, or lacked an exact match to the constant primer or identifier. COPE v1.2.5 was used to merge high-quality paired reads, and clonotypes were defined as unique nucleotide sequences. MiTCR v1.1 was used to align the clonotypes against IMGT TRBV, TRBD and TRBJ reference segments. Only V-J combinations with frequency above 0.0001, covering 99% to 99.2% of repertoires, were analysed. The TCS score was defined as F50 (clonal expansion) divided by E x V (chaos), with BLOSUM62-based TCRdist calculated between CDR3 peptides within each V-J. Welch's t-statistics and random forest reduced 500 to 650 V-J features to 13, which were used in a naive Bayes classifier (R e1071). Sample size was not statistically predetermined, and investigators were not blinded to group allocation. The paper describes TCR Vbeta CDR3 sequencing of 120 to 150 peripheral blood samples, made up of under 50 ophthalmopathy patients, approximately 73 hyperthyroidism patients and 17 progressor patients.

The V and J genes are TRBV7-2 and TRBJ1-5; the D gene identity is not certain. The sequences come from peripheral blood mononuclear cells (PBMCs), collected at new diagnosis, from a patient treated with antithyroid drugs. This sequence was found in a woman between 40 and 65 years old with Graves disease. Donor details come from another sample of the same person, matched by shared clones. The CDR3 region has the sequence CASSLAGSGNQPQHF. The base sequence is TGTGCCAGCAGCTTAGCGGGGAGCGGCAATCAGCCCCAGCATTTT.